The T cell receptor (beta chain) under discussion was sequenced for a study of technical replicates of blood from a few donors. Looked up from germline, CDR1 is GTSNPN and CDR2 is SVGIG (reference sequence). This CDR3 comprises 11 residues. Assay used: immunoSEQ multiplex PCR; TCRdb lists only in-frame clones, some missing. Of some 70,000 clones in the sample, about 97% were seen once. About this clone itself: The junction departs from germline at one end; a sequencing error may be responsible.

The specimen sequenced was T cells isolated from PBMCs. This chain uses TRBV30 with TRBJ2-7; the match to TRBD1 covers 7 bases. This receptor was taken from a human donor in good health. CDR3 sequence reads: CAWSVGGHLNF. The CDR3 coding sequence is TGTGCCTGGAGTGTAGGGGGCCATTTAAACTTC.